This T cell receptor (beta chain) stems from a study of shared clonotypes between healthy human individuals. Donors were healthy HIV-negative adults without recent acute infections or vaccinations. CD4+ cells were split into CD45RA+ naive and CD45RA-negative memory subsets. The CDR3 runs 19 residues. V lost 8 bases, J lost 0 bases, and 23 bases stayed unmatched. Germline assignment: CDR1 GTSNPN and CDR2 SVGIG (reference sequence). An even split of each subset's genomic DNA across several immunoSEQ plates was performed. Using immunoSEQ multiplex PCR, the repertoire was profiled, and TCRdb retains in-frame clones only, with some absent. The profile shows 2 million to 2.5 million clones, under 95% of them singletons.

The sequence came from a man aged 18 to 35 in good health. Some clones in this sample may be carry-over from other donors' samples. The sequencing sample was made of naive CD4+ T cells from PBMCs. Noted subset: CD45RA+ positively selected. The chain couples TRBV30 to TRBJ2-7; TRBD2 matches at 9 bases. The CDR3 sequence: CAGSLGMTSGITLSYEQYF. The CDR3 region has the DNA TGTGCCGGGTCGTTAGGTATGACTAGCGGAATTACCCTCTCCTACGAGCAGTACTTC.